One and the same sample provided the 2 T cell receptor beta chains below, sequenced in a study of regulatory T cells in long-lasting Graves disease. Time point specified: newly diagnosed GD, antithyroid drugs for less than 3 months. PBMC-extracted RNA yielded the TCR library. Through Arm-PCR of CDR3 regions and iRepertoire HTBI primers, TCR beta libraries were built. MiXCR, applied by TCRdb to the multiplex PCR reads, yields one record per CDR3 protein. The sample lists about 300,000 distinct CDR3 sequences, 18% occurring once. Sequenced material: peripheral blood mononuclear cells (PBMCs), taken at new diagnosis, from a patient treated with antithyroid drugs. The receptors were sampled from a female donor with Graves disease.

The chain has TRBV15 and TRBJ2-7; tentatively, D is TRBD2 (6 bases). The CDR3 contains 14 residues. Looked up from germline, CDR1 is LNHNV and CDR2 is YYDKDF (reference sequence). V was cut by 3 bases and J by 0 bases, with 9 bases left in between. CDR3 nucleotide sequence: TGTGCCACCAGCAGTGGGGGGAGCTCCTACGAGCAGTACTTC. Translating gives CATSSGGSSYEQYF.

This clonotype appeared many times. CDR3 sequence (DNA): TGTGCCAGCAGTGTACAGGGGGCTCCTTCTGAAGCTTTCTTT. Its protein is CASSVQGAPSEAFF. V is TRBV6-1 and J is TRBJ1-1; TRBD1 aligns across 9 bases. Germline assignment: CDR1 MNHNS and CDR2 SASEGT. The CDR3 loop spans 14 amino acids. V dropped 4 bases and J dropped 6; count of bases not matched to a gene: 6.